The 32 T cell receptor beta chains below come from one sample, sequenced in a study of patients and donors after allogeneic stem cell transplantation. Using its own MiXCR run on the RT-PCR reads, TCRdb lists one record per CDR3 protein. Seen here are some 200,000 distinct CDR3 sequences, about 40% observed once, and the top ten hold around 35%. The source material was blood, either unsorted or a sorted T cell fraction (not recorded which). These receptors all come from a human donor who was either an allogeneic HSCT recipient or a stem cell or donor lymphocyte infusion donor (not recorded which). It is not recorded whose cells these are; they may come from a transplant donor.

V is TRBV13 and J is TRBJ2-7; 13 bases agree with TRBD2. Unmatched junction bases numbered 4, after V lost 5 bases and J lost 3 bases. The CDR3 totals 15 residues. Per the germline V gene, CDR1 is PRHDT and CDR2 is FYEKMQ (reference sequence). For the CDR3, the DNA is TGTGCCAGCAGCCCGGGACTAGCGGGAAACTACGAGCAGTACTTC. Protein: CASSPGLAGNYEQYF.

The table lists this clonotype with a few counts. The chain uses TRBV12-3 or TRBV12-4 and TRBJ2-7; D not certain. With 5 bases removed from V and 4 bases from J, the gap between germline ends came to 6 bases. This CDR3 contains 11 residues. The CDR3 here is CASSREYEQYF. DNA of the CDR3: TGTGCCAGCAGTCGAGAATACGAGCAGTACTTC.

This clonotype was detected only a few times. The chain uses TRBV11-2 and TRBJ2-2, with TRBD1 matching over 10 bases. V gave up 5 bases and J gave up 3 bases; unmatched junction bases: 9. This CDR3 comprises 17 residues. CDR1 and CDR2 (germline): SGHAT, FQNNGV. The CDR3 bases are TGTGCCAGCAGCCTCGGACAGGGGACAGGGGACACCGGGGAGCTGTTTTTT. Amino acid sequence: CASSLGQGTGDTGELFF.

J is TRBJ2-1 and V is TRBV19, with TRBD2 matching 7 bases. The junction had 11 bases not matched to a gene; V was cut back by 4 bases and J by 5 bases. This CDR3 contains 16 residues. Per the germline V gene, CDR1 is LNHDA and CDR2 is SQIVND (reference sequence). The CDR3 nucleotides read TGTGCCAGTAGTAGTACTCCGGGACTACAAAACAATGAGCAGTTCTTC. Translated, it gives CASSSTPGLQNNEQFF.

The gene calls are TRBV7-9 and TRBJ1-4; a possible D gene is TRBD1 (5 bases). Germline V CDR1 and CDR2: SEHNR, FQNEAQ (reference sequence). This CDR3 has 16 residues. V was trimmed by 5 bases and J by 0 bases, leaving 13 bases between them. For the CDR3, the DNA is TGTGCCAGCAGCCAATATCTACAGGCAACTAATGAAAAACTGTTTTTT. It yields the protein CASSQYLQATNEKLFF.

The gene calls are TRBV5-4 and TRBJ2-1, with TRBD1 matching over 9 bases. Germline CDR1 SGHNT, CDR2 YYREEE (reference sequence). The V segment lost 4 bases and the J segment 4 bases; nucleotides outside the gene matches: 6. This CDR3 is built from 15 residues. The CDR3 DNA reads TGTGCCAGCAGCCTACCGACAGGGGGTTACAATGAGCAGTTCTTC. Its translation is CASSLPTGGYNEQFF.

The chain employs TRBV6-6 and TRBJ1-3; D is possibly TRBD1 (6 bases). Germline loops: CDR1 MNHNY, CDR2 SVGAGI (reference sequence). V gave up 0 bases and J gave up 5 bases, with 14 bases separating them. The CDR3 runs to 16 residues. The CDR3 bases are TGTGCCAGCAGTTACTCGATCGGGGGCGATCGAAACACCATATATTTT. Encoded protein: CASSYSIGGDRNTIYF.

The chain is built from TRBV19 and TRBJ2-1; D is undetermined. The V end was cut by 3 bases, the J end by 3 bases, with 9 bases between. The CDR3 length is 14 residues. CDR1 is LNHDA and CDR2 is SQIVND in the germline V gene (reference sequence). The CDR3 here is CASSMGTDYNEQFF. Here the CDR3 DNA reads TGTGCCAGTAGTATGGGAACAGACTACAATGAGCAGTTCTTC.

The V and J genes are TRBV7-9 and TRBJ2-3; no reliable D call. The germline V gene encodes CDR1 SEHNR and CDR2 FQNEAQ (reference sequence). This CDR3 spans 13 amino acids. The germline V and J ends were trimmed by 3 bases and 3 bases, with 7 bases remaining between them. CDR3 sequence reads: CASSFTGTDTQYF. The CDR3 bases are TGTGCCAGCAGCTTTACCGGGACAGATACGCAGTATTTT.

The rearrangement links TRBV9 to TRBJ2-7, with TRBD2 identical over 9 bases. From germline, CDR1 is SGDLS and CDR2 YYNGEE. This CDR3 has 14 residues. V lost 3 bases, J lost 3 bases, and 4 bases stayed unmatched. This CDR3 is CASSESSGVYEQYF. The CDR3 bases are TGTGCCAGCAGCGAGTCTAGCGGGGTCTACGAGCAGTACTTC.

The gene calls are TRBV29-1 and TRBJ2-1; 13 bases fit TRBD2. With V trimmed by 6 bases and J by 1 base, 0 bases remained unmatched. Germline CDR1 and CDR2: SQVTM and ANQGSEA. This CDR3 has 14 amino acids. The CDR3 DNA reads TGCAGCGTGACTAGCGGGAGGTCCTACAATGAGCAGTTCTTC. This sequence encodes CSVTSGRSYNEQFF.

A few counts support this clonotype. V gene TRBV7-8 combines with J gene TRBJ1-1; TRBD1 aligns across 7 bases. The germline CDR1 and CDR2 sequences are SGHVS and FQNEAQ. The CDR3 extends over 15 amino acids. Trimming cost V 4 bases and J 3 bases; bases outside gene matches: 8. The CDR3 coding sequence is TGTGCCAGCAGCTCGAGACAGGGTTTTGACACTGAAGCTTTCTTT. Residues: CASSSRQGFDTEAFF. The whole variable domain, remainder taken from reference TRBV7-8 and TRBJ1-1, is GAGVSQSPRYKVAKRGQDVALRCDPISGHVSLFWYQQALGQGPEFLTYFQNEAQLDKSGLPSDRFFAERPEGSVSTLKIQRTQQEDSAVYLCASSSRQGFDTEAFFGQGTRLTVV.

This clonotype came up a few times. V is TRBV4-2 and J is TRBJ1-2; TRBD1 is a possible D gene (5 bases). The germline gives CDR1 LGHNA, CDR2 YNFKEQ. The CDR3 has 13 amino acids. The ends were cut back, 4 bases at V and 4 bases at J, with 10 bases in the middle. The CDR3 loop is CASSRAGFYGYTF. The CDR3 nucleotides are TGTGCCAGCAGCCGGGCAGGGTTCTATGGCTACACCTTC.

This clonotype is a singleton in its sample. This sequence joins TRBV6-5 and TRBJ1-6, with D perhaps TRBD1 (5 bases). The CDR3 contains 14 residues. Germline V CDR1 and CDR2: MNHEY, SVGAGI. Trimming pared 6 bases from V and 10 bases from J, leaving 16 bases between. CDR3 region: CASSQDKGGSPLHF. CDR3 nucleotide sequence: TGTGCCAGCAGCCAGGACAAAGGCGGCTCACCCCTCCACTTT.

The rearrangement joins TRBV12-3 or TRBV12-4 to TRBJ2-3; 7 nucleotides align to TRBD1. After removal of 5 bases from V and 0 bases from J, the junction contained 5 bases not matched to a gene. The CDR3 consists of 15 residues. Here the CDR3 DNA reads TGTGCCAGCAGTGACAGGGCCCCTAGCACAGATACGCAGTATTTT. Protein sequence: CASSDRAPSTDTQYF.

This clonotype was found a few times. The chain couples TRBV7-8 to TRBJ2-2, with 7 positions matching TRBD2. V dropped 3 bases and J dropped 0; count of bases not matched to a gene: 4. Looked up from germline, CDR1 is SGHVS and CDR2 is FQNEAQ. CDR3 length equals 16 residues. CDR3 protein: CASSFLAAANTGELFF. The CDR3 DNA sequence: TGTGCCAGCAGCTTCCTAGCGGCCGCGAACACCGGGGAGCTGTTTTTT.

This clonotype has at least ten counts. The rearrangement joins TRBV12-3 or TRBV12-4 to TRBJ1-2; no clear D gene. The CDR3 has 14 amino acids. V lost 1 base to trimming and J lost 4 bases, with 10 bases between them. As DNA, the CDR3 is TGTGCCAGCAGTTTAGGGGTACGAACCTATGGCTACACCTTC. It yields the protein CASSLGVRTYGYTF.

The chain joins TRBV5-6 to TRBJ2-7; D is possibly TRBD1 (6 bases). This CDR3 is built from 12 residues. The V end was cut by 8 bases, the J end by 2 bases, with 11 bases between. Germline V gene sequence: CDR1 SGHDT, CDR2 YYEEEE. The CDR3 reads CARNREPYEQYF. DNA for the CDR3: TGTGCCAGGAACAGGGAGCCCTACGAGCAGTACTTC.

The V and J genes are TRBV4-3 and TRBJ2-2, with 12 bases identical to TRBD2. Germline-derived CDR1 and CDR2 are LGHNA and YSLEER. J gave up 6 bases and V 2 bases, and 4 bases lay outside the gene matches. This CDR3 is built from 16 residues. In DNA, the CDR3 is TGCGCCAGCAGCCAACTAGCGGGAGGGTTTTCCGGGGAGCTGTTTTTT. Residues: CASSQLAGGFSGELFF.

The sample holds a few counts of this clonotype. The CDR3 spells CASSLRVGELFF. The CDR3 DNA is TGTGCCAGCAGTCTCCGGGTCGGGGAGCTGTTTTTT. The chain uses TRBV28 and TRBJ2-2; D not certain. V was shortened by 5 bases and J by 7 bases, with 8 bases between the two germline ends. CDR1 and CDR2 from the germline V gene are MDHEN and SYDVKM. The CDR3 extends over 12 amino acids.

The chain is built from TRBV5-6 and TRBJ1-5; unclear D gene. V lost 4 bases and J 4 bases, leaving 15 bases between the germline ends. The CDR3 covers 15 residues. Germline assignment: CDR1 SGHDT and CDR2 YYEEEE. The CDR3 sequence is CASSGMGKQNQPQHF. The DNA for the CDR3 is TGTGCCAGCAGCGGGATGGGGAAGCAAAATCAGCCCCAGCATTTT.

In this sample, this clonotype turned up a few times. The V gene is TRBV7-2, the J gene TRBJ2-4; perhaps TRBD1 as D (6 bases). The CDR3 spans 14 residues. Trimming left V 5 bases short and J 6 bases short, with 14 bases between. Germline CDR1 is SGHTA and CDR2 is FQGNSA. As DNA, the CDR3 is TGTGCCAGCAGCCGCCGAGGCAGGGGAAACATTCAGTACTTC. Its translation: CASSRRGRGNIQYF.

This clonotype occurred a few times. V is TRBV20-1 and J is TRBJ1-1; no firm D call. The germline V gene has CDR1 DFQATT and CDR2 SNEGSKA (reference sequence). There are 14 residues in the CDR3. V was clipped by 0 bases and J by 3 bases, with 11 bases between them. CDR3 nucleotides: TGCAGTGCTAGAGATCCCTCCGAGCACACTGAAGCTTTCTTT. Protein: CSARDPSEHTEAFF.

Many counts were recorded for this clonotype. CDR3 in DNA: TGCGCCAGCAGCTTGGGGACAGATGTGAACACTGAAGCTTTCTTT. It is translated as CASSLGTDVNTEAFF. The genes are TRBV5-1 and TRBJ1-1; D might be TRBD1 (6 bases). V was pared by 0 bases and J by 0 bases, with 9 bases between. The CDR3 is made up of 15 amino acids. Germline CDR1 is SGHRS and CDR2 is YFSETQ.

This clonotype showed up many times. The rearrangement links TRBV28 to TRBJ1-3, with a tentative D call TRBD1 (6 bases). Trimming left V 6 bases short and J 0 bases short, with 12 bases between. The CDR3 totals 15 residues. CDR1 is MDHEN and CDR2 is SYDVKM in the germline V gene. The DNA for the CDR3 is TGTGCCAGCAGCTCCACAGGGAGCTCTGGAAACACCATATATTTT. It yields the protein CASSSTGSSGNTIYF.

There are a few counts of this clonotype. This chain uses TRBV5-6 with TRBJ2-3, with 7 nucleotides matching TRBD2. The germline V gene encodes CDR1 SGHDT and CDR2 YYEEEE. Trimming at V came to 2 bases and at J to 1 base, leaving 4 bases not matched to a gene. The CDR3 spans 15 residues. CDR3 in DNA: TGTGCCAGCAGCTTACCGGGAGGTGGCACAGATACGCAGTATTTT. It translates to CASSLPGGGTDTQYF.

This clonotype appeared a few times. CDR3 sequence: CASSPTTGASEKLFF. DNA of the CDR3: TGTGCCAGCAGTCCGACGACAGGGGCGAGTGAAAAACTGTTTTTT. The chain employs TRBV12-3 or TRBV12-4 and TRBJ1-4; 8 bases align to TRBD1. CDR3 length equals 15 residues. Unmatched junction bases numbered 9, after V lost 5 bases and J lost 7 bases.

This clonotype occurred many times. The chain recombines TRBV28 with TRBJ1-5; TRBD1 matches 9 bases. There are 15 residues in the CDR3. The junction had 8 bases not matched to a gene; V was cut back by 5 bases and J by 6 bases. Per the germline V gene, CDR1 is MDHEN and CDR2 is SYDVKM. The CDR3 DNA sequence: TGTGCCAGCAGTCCACCGGGACAGGGACTTCAGCCCCAGCATTTT. It yields the protein CASSPPGQGLQPQHF. The whole variable domain, filled in from reference TRBV28 and TRBJ1-5, reads DVKVTQSSRYLVKRTGEKVFLECVQDMDHENMFWYRQDPGLGLRLIYFSYDVKMKEKGDIPEGYSVSREKKERFSLILESASTNQTSMYLCASSPPGQGLQPQHFGDGTRLSIL.

The rearrangement links TRBV29-1 to TRBJ1-1; perhaps TRBD1 as D (5 bases). V lost 2 bases, J lost 1 base, and 11 bases lay in between. Germline-derived CDR1 and CDR2 are SQVTM and ANQGSEA. The CDR3 runs 14 residues. CDR3 protein: CSVELGGTNTEAFF. The CDR3, as DNA: TGCAGCGTTGAATTGGGGGGGACGAACACTGAAGCTTTCTTT.

The V gene is TRBV5-4, the J gene TRBJ2-5; 10 bases agree with TRBD2. The CDR3 is made up of 15 amino acids. CDR1 is SGHNT and CDR2 is YYREEE in the germline V gene (reference sequence). J lost 3 bases, V lost 3 bases, and 5 bases had no gene match. CDR3 coding DNA: TGTGCCAGCAGCTCGGGACTAGCGAGTGAAGAGACCCAGTACTTC. Translated: CASSSGLASEETQYF.

The chain recombines TRBV29-1 with TRBJ1-2; a weak D match, TRBD1 (6 bases). The V and J ends lost 5 bases and 0 bases respectively, with 10 bases between them. The V gene's germline CDR1 is SQVTM and CDR2 ANQGSEA. This CDR3 has 13 residues. CDR3 sequence: CSVYTGPNYGYTF. The CDR3 region has the DNA TGCAGCGTTTATACAGGGCCTAACTATGGCTACACCTTC.

The V gene is TRBV28, the J gene TRBJ2-1, with unresolved D. V lost 6 bases to trimming and J lost 0 bases, with 21 bases between them. CDR3 size: 18 residues. The V gene's germline CDR1 is MDHEN and CDR2 SYDVKM. As DNA, the CDR3 is TGTGCCAGCAGCCGATTCGGACGGGCCCTCAGCTCCTACAATGAGCAGTTCTTC. Its protein is CASSRFGRALSSYNEQFF. The full variable domain, its missing parts supplied by reference TRBV28 and TRBJ2-1, is DVKVTQSSRYLVKRTGEKVFLECVQDMDHENMFWYRQDPGLGLRLIYFSYDVKMKEKGDIPEGYSVSREKKERFSLILESASTNQTSMYLCASSRFGRALSSYNEQFFGPGTRLTVL.